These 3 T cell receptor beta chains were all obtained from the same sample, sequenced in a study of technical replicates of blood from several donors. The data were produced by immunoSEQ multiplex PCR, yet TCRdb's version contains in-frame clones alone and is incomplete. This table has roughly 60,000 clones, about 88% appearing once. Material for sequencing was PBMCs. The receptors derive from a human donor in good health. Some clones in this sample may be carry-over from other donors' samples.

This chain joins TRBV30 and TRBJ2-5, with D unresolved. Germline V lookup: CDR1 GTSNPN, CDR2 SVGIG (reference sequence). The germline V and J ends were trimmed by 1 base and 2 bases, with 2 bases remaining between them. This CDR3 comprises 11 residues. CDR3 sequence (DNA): TGTGCCTGGAGTGCGCAAGAGACCCAGTACTTC. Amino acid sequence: CAWSAQETQYF.

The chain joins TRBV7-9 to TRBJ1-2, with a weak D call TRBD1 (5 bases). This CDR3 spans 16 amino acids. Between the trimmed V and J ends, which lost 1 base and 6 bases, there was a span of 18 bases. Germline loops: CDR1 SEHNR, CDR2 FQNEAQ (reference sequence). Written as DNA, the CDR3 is TGTGCCAGCAGCTTAGGGGGACTGTCATTGGGCGATGGCTACACCTTC. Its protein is CASSLGGLSLGDGYTF.

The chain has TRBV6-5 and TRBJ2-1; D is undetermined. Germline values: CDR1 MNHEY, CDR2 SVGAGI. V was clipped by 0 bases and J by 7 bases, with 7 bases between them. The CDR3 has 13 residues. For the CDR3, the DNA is TGTGCCAGCAGTTACTCACGGGTGAATGAGCAGTTCTTC. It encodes CASSYSRVNEQFF.